Below, 4 T cell receptor beta chains from the same sample are listed, as sequenced in a study of CD8 T cells in ankylosing spondylitis. Study outcomes and limitations: A TCR beta motif of 7 or 8 highly homologous variants appeared characteristic of ankylosing spondylitis blood.

These receptors' targets are unknown. MiXCR was run by TCRdb on the 5' RACE reads, yielding one entry per CDR3 protein. The sample lists about 210,000 distinct CDR3 sequences, 5.5% to 7.5% occurring once. Input material: blood, either unsorted or a sorted T cell fraction (not recorded which). Receptors were obtained from a male donor with ankylosing spondylitis.

The table lists this clonotype with many counts. This chain connects TRBV5-5 to TRBJ2-2, with 7 bases matching TRBD2. V lost 4 bases and J lost 1; bases outside the gene matches: 10. The CDR3 extends over 17 amino acids. Germline V gene sequence: CDR1 SGHKS, CDR2 YYEKEE (reference sequence). The CDR3 coding sequence is TGTGCCAGCAGCGGCTCTCGGGCTAGCGGGAACACCGGGGAGCTGTTTTTT. Its translation: CASSGSRASGNTGELFF.

A few counts support this clonotype. The chain recombines TRBV6-1 with TRBJ2-7, with D perhaps TRBD1 (6 bases). The V and J ends lost 5 bases and 3 bases respectively, with 20 bases between them. The CDR3 has 16 amino acids. CDR1 and CDR2 (germline): MNHNS, SASEGT. CDR3 amino acids: CASSPESVPGHYEQYF. In DNA form, the CDR3 reads TGTGCCAGCAGTCCCGAATCCGTACCGGGACACTACGAGCAGTACTTC.

This clonotype has ten or more counts. The CDR3 region is CASSQDLAGAYEQYF. In DNA form, the CDR3 reads TGCGCCAGCAGCCAAGATCTAGCGGGCGCGTACGAGCAGTACTTC. The V call is TRBV4-3, the J call TRBJ2-7; 8 nucleotides align to TRBD2. Unmatched junction bases numbered 5, after V lost 0 bases and J lost 4 bases. Germline values: CDR1 LGHNA, CDR2 YSLEER. The CDR3 runs to 15 residues.

The chain combines TRBV6-2 or TRBV6-3 with TRBJ2-1; the match to TRBD2 covers 8 bases. CDR3 length: 16 residues. Losses at the gene ends were 5 bases for V and 6 bases for J; bases not matched to a gene: 12. The germline V gene has CDR1 MNHEY and CDR2 SVGEGT. CDR3 DNA: TGTGCCAGCAGTGGCCGGACTAGCCGCCCCATCAATGAGCAGTTCTTC. This translates into CASSGRTSRPINEQFF.